The clone carrying this T cell receptor (beta chain) was seen a handful of times. Its antigen is unidentified. This CDR3 region has 13 residues. The germline CDR1 and CDR2 sequences are DFQATT and SNEGSKA (reference sequence). V dropped 6 bases and J dropped 2 bases, with 14 bases sitting between them. This sample is part of a study of CD8 T cells in ankylosing spondylitis. TCRdb fed the 5' RACE reads into MiXCR, producing one record per CDR3 protein. Counted here are roughly 150,000 distinct CDR3 sequences, just over 9.5% occurring once; the ten biggest clones make up approximately 15%. Whole-study findings and limits: The clones that were linked to disease were reported to be significantly enriched in matched synovial fluid samples from ankylosing spondylitis patients.

The source material was blood, either unsorted or a sorted T cell fraction (not recorded which). This clonotype was sampled from a female donor with ankylosing spondylitis or in good health (not recorded which). This chain uses TRBV20-1 with TRBJ2-7, with D possibly being TRBD1 or TRBD2 (5 bases each). The CDR3 protein is CSAPGLGPYEQYF. The DNA for the CDR3 is TGCAGTGCGCCTGGACTGGGACCCTACGAGCAGTACTTC.